These 11 T cell receptor beta chains originate from one sample sequenced in a study of blood T cell repertoires in COVID-19. The protocol was immunoSEQ multiplex PCR, while the TCRdb copy is restricted to in-frame clones and leaves out a portion. The sample has fewer than 250,000 clones, 84% seen once. Sequenced input: peripheral blood. The receptors were gathered from a human donor in a cohort sampled during active COVID-19.

V usage is TRBV7-6 and J usage is TRBJ2-2; TRBD2 agrees at 7 bases. This CDR3 comprises 16 residues. From germline, CDR1 is SGHVS and CDR2 FNYEAQ. V shed 2 bases, J shed 0 bases, and the junction held 3 bases outside the gene matches. The CDR3 sequence: CASSLWSGANTGELFF. Written as DNA, the CDR3 is TGTGCCAGCAGCTTATGGAGCGGGGCGAACACCGGGGAGCTGTTTTTT.

This chain links TRBV25-1 with TRBJ1-2, with D perhaps TRBD1 (5 bases). The CDR3 sequence is 14 residues long. Germline CDR1 is MGHDK and CDR2 is SYGVNS. Trimming stripped 1 base from V and 7 bases from J, with 13 bases between. For the CDR3, the DNA is TGTGCCAGCAGTGAATTCGGTCAGGGCTCTGGCTACACCTTC. Translating it yields CASSEFGQGSGYTF.

The chain is built from TRBV4-1 and TRBJ2-5; 9 bases are shared with TRBD2. V lost 1 base, J lost 3 bases, and 9 bases stayed unmatched. The CDR3 consists of 17 residues. Germline CDR1 and CDR2: MGHRA and YSYEKL. This CDR3 is CASSQVAASGAEETQYF. The CDR3 coding sequence is TGCGCCAGCAGCCAAGTGGCGGCTAGCGGGGCTGAAGAGACCCAGTACTTC.

Only one count was recorded for this clone. This chain uses TRBV14 with TRBJ1-4; 8 bases align to TRBD1. Germline CDR1 and CDR2: SGHDN and FVKESK. With V trimmed by 5 bases and J by 4 bases, 6 bases remained unmatched. This CDR3 is 15 amino acids long. The CDR3 sequence is CASSYQGAINEKLFF. In DNA form, the CDR3 reads TGTGCCAGCAGCTATCAGGGGGCCATTAATGAAAAACTGTTTTTT.

The sample holds one count of this clone. The rearrangement uses TRBV4-2 and TRBJ2-2; D gene ambiguous. The CDR3 runs 18 residues. In germline, CDR1 is LGHNA, CDR2 YNFKEQ. Deletions cut 2 bases from V and 0 bases from J, with 16 bases between. For the CDR3, the DNA is TGTGCCAGCAGCCAACCCGCCCCCAGGCCTTCGAACACCGGGGAGCTGTTTTTT. Residues: CASSQPAPRPSNTGELFF.

The chain joins TRBV12-3 or TRBV12-4 to TRBJ2-7; perhaps TRBD1 as D (6 bases). The CDR3 consists of 12 residues. V was pared by 5 bases and J by 3 bases, with 8 bases between. As DNA, the CDR3 is TGTGCCAGCAGTACAGGGATCTACGAGCAGTACTTC. Translated, it gives CASSTGIYEQYF.

The rearrangement links TRBV28 to TRBJ1-2, with D uncertain. This CDR3 is built from 12 residues. The V gene lost 4 bases and the J gene lost 6 bases, with 9 bases spanning the gap. CDR1 MDHEN and CDR2 SYDVKM come from the germline V gene. For the CDR3, the DNA is TGTGCCAGCAGTTCGGGAGTCGATGGCTACACCTTC. Translated: CASSSGVDGYTF.

The chain joins TRBV6-5 to TRBJ2-2; D is possibly TRBD2 (6 bases). Germline V gene lookup returns CDR1 MNHEY and CDR2 SVGAGI. CDR3 length: 13 residues. Trimming removed 8 bases at V and 3 bases at J, with 10 bases between. DNA for the CDR3: TGTGCCAGCTCTCGCGGGGACACCGGGGAGCTGTTTTTT. Translating it yields CASSRGDTGELFF.

The rearrangement links TRBV5-1 to TRBJ1-1; 7 nucleotides line up with TRBD1. The CDR3 runs to 14 residues. Trimming took 4 bases from V and 5 from J; bases not matched to a gene: 8. CDR1 is SGHRS, CDR2 YFSETQ, per germline. The CDR3 protein is CASSPTTGKTEAFF. The DNA for the CDR3 is TGCGCCAGCAGCCCCACGACAGGGAAAACTGAAGCTTTCTTT.

The chain uses TRBV7-9 and TRBJ2-7, with D possibly being TRBD2 (6 bases). The CDR3 extends over 12 amino acids. V was cut by 11 bases and J by 6 bases, with 17 bases left in between. Germline V gene lookup returns CDR1 SEHNR and CDR2 FQNEAQ (reference sequence). CDR3 sequence reads: CAGSGVTSEQYF. For the CDR3, the DNA is TGTGCCGGGTCGGGGGTGACGAGCGAGCAGTACTTC.

This chain uses TRBV7-9 with TRBJ2-5; the D gene is possibly TRBD1 (6 bases). The germline V gene encodes CDR1 SEHNR and CDR2 FQNEAQ (reference sequence). V was cut by 5 bases and J by 2 bases, with 9 bases left in between. This CDR3 spans 13 amino acids. DNA for the CDR3: TGTGCCAGCAGCCCTGGACAGCAAGAGACCCAGTACTTC. Its translation: CASSPGQQETQYF.